This TCR beta chain is drawn from a study of blood T cell repertoires in COVID-19. Study summary: T cells, B-cell-depleted T cells, or PBMCs supplied cDNA or gDNA.

Followed longitudinally, the Seattle patients had been enrolled during active infection. Per the germline V gene, CDR1 is SEHNR and CDR2 is FQNEAQ (reference sequence). V lost 5 bases, J lost 4 bases, and 7 bases stayed unmatched. CDR3 size: 15 residues. The table came from immunoSEQ multiplex PCR; TCRdb's copy has only in-frame clones and leaves some out. Among a few hundred thousand clones listed, 70% to 90% were seen once. The TCR was taken from a woman in her sixties or seventies with COVID-19, enrolled during active disease. Sequenced input: peripheral blood. The J gene is TRBJ1-5, the V gene TRBV7-9; TRBD1 matches 8 bases. The CDR3 DNA follows: TGTGCCAGCAGCGCGGACAGGGAACCTAATCAGCCCCAGCATTTT. Translating gives CASSADREPNQPQHF.